One TCR beta chain is described in this entry. The data derive from a study of blood T cell repertoires in COVID-19. Study-level information: Sites in the United States, Italy and Spain provided acute and convalescent COVID-19 samples.

In the original analysis: Reference gene primer amplification in the assay estimated nucleated cell counts. Method: immunoSEQ multiplex PCR; TCRdb's copy keeps in-frame clones and lacks some. The DNA was the basis for D and trimming; V, J and clone size are from that table. The sample yields about 350,000 clones, about nine tenths seen once. Seattle patients were enrolled during active infection and followed longitudinally. Germline CDR1 reads SGHRS; CDR2 reads YFSETQ. Trimming shortened V by 6 bases and J by 4 bases, and 16 bases separated the two germline ends. This CDR3 is built from 14 residues. The chain has TRBV5-1 and TRBJ1-1; tentative D call: TRBD1 (6 bases). Material for sequencing was peripheral blood. The receptor comes from a woman aged 55-75 years with COVID-19, enrolled during active disease. The CDR3 sequence: CASTSLGQITEAFF. As DNA, the CDR3 is TGCGCCAGCACCTCTCTTGGACAGATCACTGAAGCTTTCTTT. The full variable domain, rest sourced from reference TRBV5-1 and TRBJ1-1, is KAGVTQTPRYLIKTRGQQVTLSCSPISGHRSVSWYQQTPGQGLQFLFEYFSETQRNKGNFPGRFSGRQFSNSRSEMNVSTLELGDSALYLCASTSLGQITEAFFGQGTRLTVV.